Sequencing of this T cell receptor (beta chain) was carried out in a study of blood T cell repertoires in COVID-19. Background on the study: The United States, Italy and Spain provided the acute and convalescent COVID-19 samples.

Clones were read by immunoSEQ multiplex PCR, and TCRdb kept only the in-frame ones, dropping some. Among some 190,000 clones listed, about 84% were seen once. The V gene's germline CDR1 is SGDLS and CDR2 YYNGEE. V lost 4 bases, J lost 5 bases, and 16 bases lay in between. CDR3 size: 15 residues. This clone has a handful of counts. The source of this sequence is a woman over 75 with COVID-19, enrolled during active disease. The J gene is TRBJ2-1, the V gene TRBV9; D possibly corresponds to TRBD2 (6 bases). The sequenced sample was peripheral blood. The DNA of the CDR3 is TGTGCCAGCAGCCCGGGGGACCCCGGCGACAATGAGCAGTTCTTC. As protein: CASSPGDPGDNEQFF.